Listed below are T cell receptor beta chains from one sample, sequenced in a study of blood T cell repertoires in COVID-19. The assay was immunoSEQ multiplex PCR, and TCRdb's table has in-frame clones only and misses some. The sample has some 160,000 clones; approximately 91% are singletons. Sequencing was carried out using peripheral blood. The receptors come from a man aged 18 to 29 with COVID-19, enrolled during active disease. CDR3s include the opening cysteine and the closing phenylalanine or tryptophan. A D gene is named only where the DNA matches it firmly. Only some rows state a clone size, as once, few, many or a class for expanded clones.

NA,NA,TRBJ2-7,TRBV28,CASSQGVEQYF,TGTGCCAGCAGCCAAGGGGTCGAGCAGTACTTC
TRBD1,NA,TRBJ2-7,TRBV4-3,CASSQSTGFYEQYF,TGCGCCAGCAGCCAATCGACAGGGTTCTACGAGCAGTACTTC
TRBD2,NA,TRBJ2-7,TRBV2,CASRGGRYEQYF,TGTGCCAGCCGGGGGGGTAGGTACGAGCAGTACTTC
TRBD2,NA,TRBJ2-2,TRBV4-3,CASSQDLGSGMYNTGELFF,TGCGCCAGCAGCCAAGATCTAGGTAGCGGGATGTATAACACCGGGGAGCTGTTTTTT
TRBD1,once,TRBJ1-6,TRBV5-6,CASSLASGGTNSPLHF,TGTGCCAGCAGCTTGGCTTCAGGGGGCACGAATTCACCCCTCCACTTT
TRBD1,NA,TRBJ1-1,TRBV4-1,CASSYRGNTEAFF,TGCGCCAGCAGTTACAGGGGAAACACTGAAGCTTTCTTT
NA,NA,TRBJ1-1,TRBV27,CATLRGVEAFF,TGTGCCACCCTACGGGGGGTTGAAGCTTTCTTT
NA,NA,TRBJ1-2,TRBV14,CASSRLQGDYGYTF,TGTGCCAGCAGCCGCTTACAGGGTGACTATGGCTACACCTTC
TRBD1,few,TRBJ1-2,TRBV28,CASRTGGTVHGYTF,TGTGCCAGCAGGACAGGGGGCACGGTCCATGGCTACACCTTC
NA,NA,TRBJ2-7,TRBV20-1,CSASVGTSGYEQYF,TGCAGTGCTAGTGTAGGGACATCGGGGTACGAGCAGTACTTC
NA,NA,TRBJ1-6,TRBV27,CASSLLGRGISPLHF,TGTGCCAGCAGTTTATTAGGCAGGGGTATTTCACCCCTCCACTTT
NA,NA,TRBJ2-1,TRBV7-9,CASSTRDFNEQFF,TGTGCCAGCAGCACCCGGGACTTCAATGAGCAGTTCTTC
TRBD2,NA,TRBJ2-1,TRBV7-7,CASSSGLAVHNEQFF,TGTGCTAGCAGCTCGGGACTAGCGGTGCACAATGAGCAGTTCTTC
TRBD2,NA,TRBJ2-1,TRBV14,CASSQLGLAGSYNEQFF,TGTGCCAGCAGCCAACTGGGCCTAGCGGGGTCCTACAATGAGCAGTTCTTC
TRBD2,once,TRBJ2-1,TRBV6-5,CASSSGLAGGNEQFF,TGTGCCAGCAGTTCGGGACTAGCGGGAGGGAATGAGCAGTTCTTC
NA,NA,TRBJ1-2,TRBV5-6,CASRGRGENYGYTF,TGTGCCAGCCGAGGGCGGGGCGAGAACTATGGCTACACCTTC
NA,NA,TRBJ2-1,TRBV7-2,CASTPGAGSYNEQFF,TGTGCCAGCACCCCTGGGGCAGGCTCCTACAATGAGCAGTTCTTC
TRBD2,NA,TRBJ2-3,TRBV2,CASNGRSNSDTQYF,TGTGCCAGCAACGGGAGGTCTAATTCGGATACGCAGTATTTT
NA,NA,TRBJ2-7,TRBV14,CASSQEDGGEQYF,TGTGCCAGCAGCCAAGAGGACGGAGGGGAGCAGTACTTC
TRBD1,NA,TRBJ2-7,TRBV4-3,CASSRTLTGGEQYF,TGCGCCAGCAGCCGGACCCTGACAGGGGGGGAGCAGTACTTC
NA,NA,TRBJ2-7,TRBV20-1,CSASRDTRQYF,TGCAGTGCTAGTCGGGACACACGGCAGTACTTC
NA,NA,TRBJ1-1,TRBV28,CASSFGGVNTEAFF,TGTGCCAGCAGTTTCGGGGGGGTGAACACTGAAGCTTTCTTT
NA,NA,TRBJ2-1,TRBV5-6,CASSLTGNGEQFF,TGTGCCAGCAGCTTGACAGGGAACGGTGAGCAGTTCTTC
TRBD2,NA,TRBJ2-7,TRBV28,CASSLLAVGSAYEQYF,TGTGCCAGCAGTTTGCTAGCGGTCGGTTCTGCCTACGAGCAGTACTTC
NA,NA,TRBJ1-6,TRBV7-3,CASSRTGNNSPLHF,TGTGCCAGCAGCCGAACAGGGAATAATTCACCCCTCCACTTT
NA,NA,TRBJ1-2,TRBV3-1/TRBV3-2,CASSQDTSNYGYTF,TGTGCCAGCAGCCAAGACACATCTAACTATGGCTACACCTTC
NA,NA,TRBJ1-6,TRBV7-8,CASSQGLVASPLHF,TGTGCCAGCAGCCAAGGACTGGTCGCTTCACCCCTCCACTTT
TRBD2,NA,TRBJ2-5,TRBV7-2,CASSLVLAGGPGEETQYF,TGTGCCAGCAGCTTAGTGTTAGCGGGAGGCCCGGGGGAAGAGACCCAGTACTTC
TRBD1,NA,TRBJ2-2,TRBV18,CASSPSKGQGAAGELFF,TGTGCCAGCTCACCAAGTAAGGGACAGGGGGCCGCCGGGGAGCTGTTTTTT
NA,NA,TRBJ2-2,TRBV30,CAWSLSRETGELFF,TGTGCCTGGAGTCTATCCCGAGAGACCGGGGAGCTGTTTTTT
TRBD1,NA,TRBJ2-3,TRBV28,CASSFPLGGVQPSTDTQYF,TGTGCCAGCAGTTTCCCCCTAGGGGGCGTTCAGCCTAGCACAGATACGCAGTATTTT
TRBD1,NA,TRBJ1-3,TRBV28,CASRGQDSGNTIYF,TGTGCCAGCAGAGGACAGGATTCTGGAAACACCATATATTTT
NA,NA,TRBJ1-2,TRBV7-3,CASSLTGQPWAYGYTF,TGTGCCAGCAGCTTAACCGGACAGCCCTGGGCCTATGGCTACACCTTC
TRBD1,few,TRBJ2-7,TRBV27,CASSLTGGPFYEQYF,TGTGCCAGCAGTTTAACAGGGGGCCCTTTCTACGAGCAGTACTTC
NA,NA,TRBJ2-1,TRBV4-2,CASSQEEGHEQFF,TGTGCCAGCAGCCAAGAGGAGGGGCATGAGCAGTTCTTC
NA,NA,TRBJ2-2,TRBV7-8,CASSFGASGGGAGELFF,TGTGCCAGCAGCTTCGGCGCTAGCGGAGGGGGAGCCGGGGAGCTGTTTTTT
NA,NA,TRBJ2-5,TRBV30,CAWRDKKETQYF,TGTGCCTGGAGGGACAAAAAAGAGACCCAGTACTTC
NA,NA,TRBJ1-3,TRBV28,CASSLPSSGNTIYF,TGTGCCAGCAGTTTACCGAGCTCTGGAAACACCATATATTTT
NA,NA,TRBJ2-7,TRBV5-6,CASSLGRSNEQYF,TGTGCCAGCAGCTTGGGTCGGAGTAACGAGCAGTACTTC
NA,few,TRBJ1-2,TRBV7-2,CASSLEAGPTLYGYTF,TGTGCCAGCAGCTTAGAGGCAGGGCCCACTTTATATGGCTACACCTTC